These 27 T cell receptor beta chains came from one sample sequenced in a study of blood T cell repertoires in COVID-19. TCRdb keeps only in-frame clones here, not all; method: immunoSEQ multiplex PCR. This sample has over 100,000 clones, with 86% found just once. Sequenced: peripheral blood. The receptors stem from a man aged 40-50 years with acute or convalescent COVID-19.

The chain uses TRBV2 and TRBJ1-3, with D possibly matching TRBD1 (6 bases). CDR1 is SNHLY, CDR2 FYNNEI, per germline. The V and J ends lost 7 bases and 4 bases respectively, with 11 bases between them. The CDR3 contains 13 residues. CDR3 sequence (DNA): TGTGCCAGCACCTTGGACAGAGGAAACACCATATATTTT. Translating it yields CASTLDRGNTIYF.

The chain employs TRBV11-2 and TRBJ2-7, with D possibly TRBD1 on 6 matching bases. CDR3 length equals 12 residues. V was pared by 6 bases and J by 4 bases, with 10 bases between. Germline V gene data show CDR1 as SGHAT and CDR2 as FQNNGV. The CDR3 DNA sequence: TGTGCCAGCAGACAGGGTGGTTACGAGCAGTACTTC. Its translation: CASRQGGYEQYF. Combining the CDR3 with reference TRBV11-2 and TRBJ2-7 gives the whole variable domain EAGVAQSPRYKIIEKRQSVAFWCNPISGHATLYWYQQILGQGPKLLIQFQNNGVVDDSQLPKDRFSAERLKGVDSTLKIQPAKLEDSAVYLCASRQGGYEQYFGPGTRLTVT.

The rearrangement links TRBV6-5 to TRBJ1-2, with 9 bases identical to TRBD1. After removal of 6 bases from V and 7 bases from J, the junction contained 9 bases not matched to a gene. The V gene's germline CDR1 is MNHEY and CDR2 SVGAGI. The CDR3 is 14 residues long. CDR3 sequence reads: CASRGTGLISGYTF. The CDR3 coding sequence is TGTGCCAGCAGGGGGACAGGGCTGATTAGTGGCTACACCTTC.

The V and J genes are TRBV7-2 and TRBJ2-1; 7 nucleotides agree with TRBD2. Germline CDR1 and CDR2: SGHTA and FQGNSA. This CDR3 contains 16 residues. J was trimmed by 9 bases and V by 1 base; bases with no gene match: 12. CDR3 in amino acids: CASSLGGGSNNGEQFF. Here the CDR3 DNA reads TGTGCCAGCAGCTTAGGAGGCGGGAGTAATAACGGTGAGCAGTTCTTC.

This rearrangement joins TRBV3-1 (or the pseudogene TRBV3-2) to TRBJ1-1; weak D call: TRBD1 (5 bases). Per germline, CDR1 LGHDT and CDR2 YNNKEL (reference sequence). CDR3 length equals 15 residues. Between the trimmed V and J ends, which lost 1 base and 5 bases, there was a span of 14 bases. In DNA form, the CDR3 reads TGTGCCAGCAGCCAAGGCCGGGGGGACGGAACTGAAGCTTTCTTT. Protein product: CASSQGRGDGTEAFF.

V usage is TRBV3-1 (or the pseudogene TRBV3-2) and J usage is TRBJ1-2, with TRBD1 identical over 7 bases. The CDR3 is made up of 14 amino acids. V shed 4 bases and J 7 bases; nucleotides not matched to a gene: 9. The germline V gene encodes CDR1 LGHDT and CDR2 YNNKEL (reference sequence). CDR3 DNA: TGTGCCAGCAGCCGTTCCGGGACAGCCACTGGCTACACCTTC. Its translation is CASSRSGTATGYTF.

In the case of this clone: Different DNA sequences within this sample yield the same CDR3. V is TRBV5-1 and J is TRBJ1-1; no firm D call. The V end was cut by 1 base, the J end by 2 bases, with 6 bases between. This CDR3 is built from 13 residues. Germline V gene sequence: CDR1 SGHRS, CDR2 YFSETQ. As DNA, the CDR3 is TGCGCCAGCAGCTTGACAGCCAACACTGAAGCTTTCTTT. Protein: CASSLTANTEAFF.

This clone appeared a few times. V and J are TRBV30 and TRBJ1-6; TRBD1 is a possible D gene (5 bases). Trimming removed 2 bases at V and 12 bases at J, with 14 bases between. Germline V gene lookup returns CDR1 GTSNPN and CDR2 SVGIG (reference sequence). This CDR3 has 13 amino acids. The CDR3 bases are TGTGCCTGGAGTAAAGGGGTTAAGAGACCCCTCCACTTT. The encoded protein is CAWSKGVKRPLHF.

CDR3 region: CASSVRAGDRLSNTGELFF. DNA of the CDR3: TGTGCCAGCAGTGTCAGAGCGGGGGACAGACTTTCGAACACCGGGGAGCTGTTTTTT. The J gene is TRBJ2-2, the V gene TRBV6-1; maybe TRBD2 (8 bases). This CDR3 is 19 amino acids long. Germline lookup yields CDR1 MNHNS and CDR2 SASEGT. V was clipped by 4 bases and J by 0 bases, with 21 bases between them.

The rearrangement joins TRBV7-2 to TRBJ2-5, with TRBD1 matching over 9 bases. CDR1 and CDR2 (germline): SGHTA, FQGNSA. This CDR3 is 16 amino acids long. V lost 3 bases to trimming and J lost 2 bases; unmatched junction nucleotides: 7. The CDR3 DNA is TGTGCCAGCAGCTTTACAGGGGGCTTTGTACAAGAGACCCAGTACTTC. As protein: CASSFTGGFVQETQYF.

The chain joins TRBV6-6 to TRBJ2-3; TRBD2 aligns across 10 bases. This CDR3 is 16 amino acids long. The V and J ends lost 4 bases and 6 bases, in that order; junction bases with no gene match: 10. The germline V gene has CDR1 MNHNY and CDR2 SVGAGI (reference sequence). The CDR3 DNA sequence: TGTGCCAGCAGTTTTCCTAGCGGGGGCCGAGGGGATACGCAGTATTTT. Translated: CASSFPSGGRGDTQYF.

This clone was seen just once. V gene TRBV6-5 combines with J gene TRBJ1-2; TRBD1 agrees at 7 bases. The germline gives CDR1 MNHEY, CDR2 SVGAGI. This CDR3 region has 12 residues. Germline trimming cut 10 bases from V and 8 bases from J; bases unmatched to any gene: 10. The CDR3, as DNA: TGTGCCACCGCGTGGACAGGCGGGGGCTACACCTTC. Translation gives CATAWTGGGYTF.

This chain joins TRBV19 and TRBJ1-3, with D possibly TRBD1 on 5 matching bases. Per germline, CDR1 LNHDA and CDR2 SQIVND (reference sequence). This CDR3 has 15 amino acids. Deletions cut 6 bases from V and 0 bases from J, with 12 bases between. CDR3 protein: CASRLQAGSGNTIYF. The CDR3 DNA sequence: TGTGCCAGTAGACTACAGGCCGGCTCTGGAAACACCATATATTTT.

The gene calls are TRBV9 and TRBJ1-5; maybe TRBD1 (5 bases). The germline V and J ends were trimmed by 4 bases and 3 bases, with 14 bases remaining between them. In germline, CDR1 is SGDLS, CDR2 YYNGEE. This CDR3 has 15 amino acids. For the CDR3, the DNA is TGTGCCAGCAGCCCCGACGGGACTTACAATCAGCCCCAGCATTTT. Its protein product is CASSPDGTYNQPQHF.

This clone came up once. The CDR3 spells CASSVGLLQETQYF. Written as DNA, the CDR3 is TGTGCCAGCAGCGTGGGACTTCTACAAGAGACCCAGTACTTC. The rearrangement joins TRBV7-6 to TRBJ2-5; D is perhaps TRBD2 (6 bases). V dropped 5 bases and J dropped 2 bases, with 12 bases sitting between them. Germline lookup yields CDR1 SGHVS and CDR2 FNYEAQ. The CDR3 has 14 amino acids.

V usage is TRBV6-2 or TRBV6-3 and J usage is TRBJ2-7, with TRBD1 identical over 10 bases. Germline CDR1 is MNHEY and CDR2 is SVGEGT. J gave up 7 bases and V 4 bases, and 7 bases lay outside the gene matches. This CDR3 contains 14 residues. CDR3 sequence (DNA): TGTGCCAGCAGTTGGGGGACAGGGGCAACGGAGCAGTACTTC. This codes for CASSWGTGATEQYF.

The rearrangement links TRBV4-2 to TRBJ2-2, with TRBD2 matching 8 bases. Per the germline V gene, CDR1 is LGHNA and CDR2 is YNFKEQ. V shed 4 bases, J shed 3 bases, and the junction held 10 bases outside the gene matches. The CDR3 runs to 17 residues. The CDR3: CASSPLAGGKDTGELFF. CDR3 nucleotides: TGTGCCAGCAGCCCTCTGGCGGGAGGCAAGGACACCGGGGAGCTGTTTTTT.

V usage is TRBV5-1 and J usage is TRBJ1-3, with D possibly TRBD1 on 5 matching bases. The CDR3 runs to 15 residues. CDR1 is SGHRS and CDR2 is YFSETQ in the germline V gene. V dropped 3 bases and J dropped 4 bases, with 14 bases sitting between them. CDR3 sequence (DNA): TGCGCCAGCAGCTCCAGTGGAGCAGGGGGAAACACCATATATTTT. Translated: CASSSSGAGGNTIYF.

The CDR3 protein is CASNELGTSGTQYF. CDR3 in DNA: TGTGCCAGCAATGAGCTGGGGACTAGCGGAACGCAGTACTTC. The V call is TRBV7-9, the J call TRBJ2-7; 11 bases fit TRBD2. V was pared by 7 bases and J by 9 bases, with 11 bases of the junction left unmatched. Germline V gene sequence: CDR1 SEHNR, CDR2 FQNEAQ (reference sequence). The CDR3 contains 14 residues. The full variable domain, with the rest looked up from reference TRBV7-9 and TRBJ2-7, is DTGVSQNPRHKITKRGQNVTFRCDPISEHNRLYWYRQTLGQGPEFLTYFQNEAQLEKSRLLSDRFSAERPKGSFSTLEIQRTEQGDSAMYLCASNELGTSGTQYFGPGTRLTVT.

The CDR3, as DNA: TGTGCCAGCAGCTTTCGTAAGGGGGACAGGGGATCATTT. Protein: CASSFRKGDRGSF. V is TRBV21-1 and J is TRBJ1-5; the table's D call, TRBD1, was not checked against the DNA. TRBV21-1 is annotated as a pseudogene. There are 13 residues in the CDR3.

The gene calls are TRBV18 and TRBJ1-4; no definite D call. The CDR3 spans 13 residues. V lost 2 bases, J lost 5 bases, and 6 bases lay in between. Per germline, CDR1 KGHSH and CDR2 LQKENI. This CDR3 reads CASSPGVNEKLFF. CDR3 nucleotide sequence: TGTGCCAGCTCACCAGGAGTAAATGAAAAACTGTTTTTT.

This chain uses TRBV25-1 with TRBJ1-1, with a tentative D call TRBD1 (6 bases). The CDR3 length is 13 residues. Germline CDR1 is MGHDK and CDR2 is SYGVNS. V was clipped by 4 bases and J by 12 bases, with 18 bases between them. CDR3 amino acids: CASSGGQTVGSFF. The CDR3 nucleotides read TGTGCCAGCAGTGGAGGACAGACCGTTGGCTCTTTCTTT.

This chain links TRBV5-1 with TRBJ1-1; the D gene is possibly TRBD1 (6 bases). The V end lost 2 bases, the J end lost 1 base, and 9 bases lay between the germline ends. Germline CDR1 is SGHRS and CDR2 is YFSETQ. The CDR3 is 14 amino acids. CDR3 sequence (DNA): TGCGCCAGCAGCTTCAAGGGACAGAACACTGAAGCTTTCTTT. This gives the protein CASSFKGQNTEAFF.

The chain recombines TRBV5-1 with TRBJ2-5; D perhaps matches TRBD1 (6 bases). The germline V gene has CDR1 SGHRS and CDR2 YFSETQ. Trimming removed 6 bases from V and 0 bases from J, with 12 bases in between. This CDR3 has 14 residues. The DNA for the CDR3 is TGCGCCAGCACCAGGGGCGGGTACCAAGAGACCCAGTACTTC. It encodes CASTRGGYQETQYF.

The chain is built from TRBV10-2 and TRBJ1-5, with a weak D call TRBD1 (6 bases). Trimming took off 8 bases at V and 6 bases at J, with 14 bases between the two ends. CDR3 length equals 13 residues. CDR1 is WSHSY and CDR2 is SAAADI in the germline V gene. The CDR3: CASSEEDSQPQHF. CDR3 nucleotides: TGCGCCAGCTCCGAGGAGGACAGTCAGCCCCAGCATTTT.

This chain links TRBV4-2 with TRBJ2-7; D gene ambiguous. CDR1 and CDR2 (germline): LGHNA, YNFKEQ. The CDR3 runs to 17 residues. The V end was cut by 1 base, the J end by 0 bases, with 16 bases between. Written as DNA, the CDR3 is TGTGCCAGCAGCCAAGCCCGTAGCCTGGATTTCTCCTACGAGCAGTACTTC. Protein: CASSQARSLDFSYEQYF.

J is TRBJ1-2 and V is TRBV30, with TRBD1 identical over 7 bases. CDR3 length: 13 amino acids. Unmatched junction bases numbered 3, after V lost 2 bases and J lost 3 bases. Germline V gives CDR1 GTSNPN, CDR2 SVGIG (reference sequence). The CDR3 loop reads CAWSSGTDYGYTF. In nucleotides, the CDR3 is TGTGCCTGGAGTTCCGGGACAGACTATGGCTACACCTTC. The full variable domain, with the rest looked up from reference TRBV30 and TRBJ1-2, is SQTIHQWPATLVQPVGSPLSLECTVEGTSNPNLYWYRQAAGRGLQLLFYSVGIGQISSEVPQNLSASRPQDRQFILSSKKLLLSDSGFYLCAWSSGTDYGYTFGSGTRLTVV.